One sample yielded the 28 T cell receptor beta chains listed below, sequenced in a study of breast tumors, draining lymph nodes, adjacent tissues. Samples came from axillary lymph nodes draining the breast cancer. TCRdb re-called the multiplex PCR reads with MiXCR, one entry per CDR3 protein. This repertoire shows 270,000 or so distinct CDR3 sequences, 30% to 35% found once; its top ten account for roughly 1.1%. The sequenced sample was axillary lymph node tissue. The receptors were gathered from a female donor with breast cancer. Some clones in this sample may be carry-over from other donors' samples.

This clonotype was observed many times. V usage is TRBV11-2 and J usage is TRBJ1-4; D remains ambiguous. V was cut by 5 bases and J by 3 bases, with 13 bases left in between. Germline lookup yields CDR1 SGHAT and CDR2 FQNNGV. CDR3 length equals 15 residues. CDR3 DNA: TGTGCCAGCAGCCGATCGAGCCCTTCTAATGAAAAACTGTTTTTT. This codes for CASSRSSPSNEKLFF.

This rearrangement joins TRBV6-6 to TRBJ2-7; 7 bases align to TRBD2. This CDR3 spans 18 amino acids. The V gene's germline CDR1 is MNHNY and CDR2 SVGAGI (reference sequence). V trimming: 0 bases; J trimming: 1 base; junction bases outside the gene matches: 12. CDR3 protein: CASSYSMGSGGRSYEQYF. The DNA of the CDR3 is TGTGCCAGCAGTTACTCGATGGGTTCGGGGGGAAGGTCCTACGAGCAGTACTTC.

This clonotype appeared a few times. A much larger clone is a single base away; this may be a read error. The chain employs TRBV7-2 and TRBJ1-2, with D unresolved. Germline CDR1 is SGHTA and CDR2 is FQGNSA. The CDR3 has 15 amino acids. V was trimmed by 5 bases and J by 4 bases, leaving 17 bases between them. This CDR3 is CASSPKNLASYGYTF. The CDR3 nucleotides read TGTGCCAGCAGCCCGAAAAACCTGGCTAGCTATGGCTACACCTTC. The whole variable domain, filled in from reference TRBV7-2 and TRBJ1-2, reads GAGVSQSPSNKVTEKGKDVELRCDPISGHTALYWYRQSLGQGLEFLIYFQGNSAPDKSGLPSDRFSAERTGGSVSTLTIQRTQQEDSAVYLCASSPKNLASYGYTFGSGTRLTVV.

On this clonotype: This CDR3 fails to terminate in the conserved phenylalanine or tryptophan, so it likely reflects a read error. The chain combines TRBV24-1 with TRBJ2-3; TRBD1 matches at 8 bases. The CDR3 length is 18 residues. V lost 2 bases, J lost 2 bases, and 11 bases stayed unmatched. The germline V gene encodes CDR1 KGHDR and CDR2 SFDVKD. CDR3 in DNA: TGTGCCACCAGTGATTCAGAGCGCAGGGGGCTAAACACAGATACGCAGTATCTC. Protein: CATSDSERRGLNTDTQYL.

The V gene is TRBV3-1, the J gene TRBJ2-5; a possible D gene is TRBD2 (7 bases). CDR1 and CDR2 from the germline V gene are LGHDT and YNNKEL (reference sequence). Trimming left V 4 bases short and J 5 bases short, with 14 bases between. The CDR3 loop spans 14 amino acids. DNA for the CDR3: TGTGCCAGCAGCCCGGGGGGCCTATCGGAGACCCAGTACTTC. Translated: CASSPGGLSETQYF.

Note on this clonotype: Relative to the germline gene, one junction end is altered; a read error may explain this. The CDR3 DNA sequence: TGCGCCAGCAGCTTGGTAGTATCGGATTCCCCCCTCCACTTT. This sequence encodes CASSLVVSDSPLHF. This chain connects TRBV5-1 to TRBJ1-6; D gene unclear. This CDR3 is 14 amino acids long. Germline V gives CDR1 SGHRS, CDR2 YFSETQ. Complete variable domain (other parts from reference TRBV5-1 and TRBJ1-6): KAGVTQTPRYLIKTRGQQVTLSCSPISGHRSVSWYQQTPGQGLQFLFEYFSETQRNKGNFPGRFSGRQFSNSRSEMNVSTLELGDSALYLCASSLVVSDSPLHFGNGTRLTVT.

This clonotype came up many times. The rearrangement joins TRBV7-9 to TRBJ1-5; D is unresolved. The CDR3 length is 11 residues. Deletions cut 0 bases from V and 9 bases from J, with 3 bases between. The germline V gene has CDR1 SEHNR and CDR2 FQNEAQ (reference sequence). The CDR3 DNA is TGTGCCAGCAGCTTAGCTGGGCCCCAGCATTTT. This sequence encodes CASSLAGPQHF.

The V call is TRBV27, the J call TRBJ1-4; D perhaps matches TRBD1 (5 bases). The CDR3 extends over 15 amino acids. Germline CDR1 is MNHEY and CDR2 is SMNVEV (reference sequence). V was shortened by 0 bases and J by 8 bases, with 13 bases between the two germline ends. The CDR3 spells CASSLSRGAGEKLFF. For the CDR3, the DNA is TGTGCCAGCAGTTTATCGCGGGGCGCCGGGGAAAAACTGTTTTTT.

This clonotype was detected many times. The chain has TRBV5-1 and TRBJ1-4; TRBD1 agrees at 7 bases. The CDR3 extends over 15 amino acids. Germline loops: CDR1 SGHRS, CDR2 YFSETQ. Trimming removed 0 bases from V and 8 bases from J; junction bases left unmatched: 7. This CDR3 reads CASSLGDSGGEKLFF. In DNA form, the CDR3 reads TGCGCCAGCAGCTTGGGGGACAGTGGCGGGGAAAAACTGTTTTTT.

This clonotype was detected many times. The chain has TRBV20-1 and TRBJ2-2; tentative D call: TRBD1 (6 bases). Trimming stripped 0 bases from V and 4 bases from J, with 15 bases between. Per the germline V gene, CDR1 is DFQATT and CDR2 is SNEGSKA (reference sequence). The CDR3 has 16 amino acids. The CDR3 here is CSARDSRQGTTGELFF. The CDR3 DNA is TGCAGTGCTAGAGATAGTAGGCAGGGGACCACCGGGGAGCTGTTTTTT.

In this sample, this clonotype turned up a few times. Since a much larger clone is just one base distant, this may be a read error. The rearrangement joins TRBV20-1 to TRBJ2-7; D unclear. CDR1 DFQATT and CDR2 SNEGSKA come from the germline V gene (reference sequence). This CDR3 comprises 14 residues. V shed 0 bases and J shed 9 bases, with 18 bases lying between them. CDR3 nucleotide sequence: TGCAGTGCTAGAGATGGGTCGGGCGCGGCTTGGCAGTACTTC. This sequence encodes CSARDGSGAAWQYF.

This clonotype has at least ten counts. The chain employs TRBV15 and TRBJ2-7; 7 bases align to TRBD2. Germline CDR1 and CDR2: LNHNV and YYDKDF (reference sequence). Losses at the gene ends were 4 bases for V and 4 bases for J; bases not matched to a gene: 4. There are 13 residues in the CDR3. The CDR3 spells CATSMGDYYEQYF. The CDR3 bases are TGTGCCACCAGCATGGGGGACTATTACGAGCAGTACTTC.

This clonotype was observed at least ten times. V is TRBV4-1 and J is TRBJ2-3; 8 bases are shared with TRBD2. V lost 6 bases to trimming and J lost 2 bases; unmatched junction nucleotides: 4. CDR3 size: 14 residues. Per germline, CDR1 MGHRA and CDR2 YSYEKL. The CDR3 here is CASRAGVVTDTQYF. In DNA form, the CDR3 reads TGCGCCAGCAGAGCGGGGGTGGTCACAGATACGCAGTATTTT.

As for this clonotype: A single base separates this from a much larger clone, so it may be a read error. This chain uses TRBV6-5 with TRBJ2-3; D ambiguous. The CDR3 is made up of 12 amino acids. V was clipped by 4 bases and J by 5 bases, with 7 bases between them. CDR1 and CDR2 from the germline V gene are MNHEY and SVGAGI. CDR3 in DNA: TGTGCCAGCAGTTCCGACTTAGATACGCAGTATTTT. Protein sequence: CASSSDLDTQYF.

This clonotype has more than one count but fewer than ten. The chain combines TRBV30 with TRBJ1-2; D possibly corresponds to TRBD1 (5 bases). The CDR3 consists of 14 residues. V was clipped by 3 bases and J by 3 bases, with 14 bases between them. CDR1 is GTSNPN and CDR2 is SVGIG in the germline V gene (reference sequence). The CDR3 sequence: CAWRAPRADYGYTF. CDR3 nucleotide sequence: TGTGCCTGGAGAGCCCCCAGGGCGGACTATGGCTACACCTTC. Drawing the rest from reference TRBV30 and TRBJ1-2, the complete variable domain is SQTIHQWPATLVQPVGSPLSLECTVEGTSNPNLYWYRQAAGRGLQLLFYSVGIGQISSEVPQNLSASRPQDRQFILSSKKLLLSDSGFYLCAWRAPRADYGYTFGSGTRLTVV.

Ten or more counts support this clonotype. This chain joins TRBV20-1 and TRBJ1-5; 7 bases are a match to TRBD1. J gave up 5 bases and V 6 bases, and 7 bases lay outside the gene matches. CDR3 length: 13 residues. Germline V gene data show CDR1 as DFQATT and CDR2 as SNEGSKA (reference sequence). DNA of the CDR3: TGCAGTGCCAGACAGGGAGTAGATCAGCCCCAGCATTTT. Its translation is CSARQGVDQPQHF.

Remarks on this clonotype: This may be a read error: a much more frequent sequence differs by one nucleotide. The rearrangement uses TRBV11-1 and TRBJ2-2, with D perhaps matching TRBD2 (7 bases). Deletions cut 5 bases from V and 5 bases from J, with 15 bases between. The CDR3 runs to 15 residues. Per the germline V gene, CDR1 is SGHAT and CDR2 is FQDESV (reference sequence). This CDR3 is CASSAGRGSTGELFF. Here the CDR3 DNA reads TGTGCCAGCAGCGCAGGGAGGGGGTCGACCGGGGAGCTGTTTTTT. Combining the CDR3 with reference TRBV11-1 and TRBJ2-2 gives the whole variable domain EAEVAQSPRYKITEKSQAVAFWCDPISGHATLYWYRQILGQGPELLVQFQDESVVDDSQLPKDRFSAERLKGVDSTLKIQPAELGDSAMYLCASSAGRGSTGELFFGEGSRLTVL.

This clonotype was seen ten or more times. The chain is built from TRBV6-5 and TRBJ2-5; 7 nucleotides match TRBD1. There are 13 residues in the CDR3. CDR1 and CDR2 from the germline V gene are MNHEY and SVGAGI. The V and J ends lost 6 bases and 4 bases, in that order; junction bases with no gene match: 5. The CDR3 region is CASSHRGGETQYF. The CDR3 region has the DNA TGTGCCAGCAGCCACAGGGGTGGAGAGACCCAGTACTTC.

Comments on this clonotype: Given a much more abundant clone one base away, this may be a read error. CDR3 loop: CASSRGVLGKLFF. As DNA, the CDR3 is TGTGCCAGCAGCCGGGGCGTTTTGGGAAAACTGTTTTTT. The chain uses TRBV12-3 or TRBV12-4 and TRBJ1-4, with D tentatively TRBD1 (5 bases). Between the trimmed V and J ends, which lost 6 bases and 10 bases, there was a span of 15 bases. The CDR3 covers 13 residues.

This clonotype was observed many times. The chain combines TRBV12-3 or TRBV12-4 with TRBJ1-2; a weak D match, TRBD1 (5 bases). Trimming took 3 bases from V and 8 from J, leaving 19 bases between them. CDR3 size: 15 residues. The CDR3 DNA is TGTGCCAGCAGTTTTTGGCAGGGTAATCGTAGGGGCTACACCTTC. Protein: CASSFWQGNRRGYTF.

About this clonotype: Being one base from a much bigger clone, this may be a read error. CDR3: CSDRPGLQPNYNEQFF. The CDR3 nucleotides read TGCAGTGATCGCCCTGGGTTGCAGCCCAATTACAATGAGCAGTTCTTC. The V call is TRBV20-1, the J call TRBJ2-1; D uncertain. This CDR3 contains 16 residues. V lost 7 bases to trimming and J lost 4 bases, with 23 bases between them. The germline CDR1 and CDR2 sequences are DFQATT and SNEGSKA (reference sequence).

This clonotype occurred many times. This chain connects TRBV7-6 to TRBJ1-3; D is ambiguous. Trimming cost V 1 base and J 1 base, with 8 bases left between them. The germline gives CDR1 SGHVS, CDR2 FNYEAQ. The CDR3 is made up of 15 amino acids. CDR3 amino acids: CASSLVQGSGNTIYF. CDR3 DNA sequence: TGTGCCAGCAGCTTAGTTCAAGGGTCTGGAAACACCATATATTTT.

This clonotype was observed many times. J is TRBJ2-7 and V is TRBV11-2, with a tentative D call TRBD1 (6 bases). The CDR3 length is 15 residues. CDR1 is SGHAT, CDR2 FQNNGV, per germline. V lost 4 bases, J lost 3 bases, and 16 bases lay in between. CDR3 region: CASSSIQGALYEQYF. The CDR3, as DNA: TGTGCCAGCAGCTCCATACAGGGTGCACTCTACGAGCAGTACTTC. Based on the CDR3 plus reference TRBV11-2 and TRBJ2-7, the full variable domain is EAGVAQSPRYKIIEKRQSVAFWCNPISGHATLYWYQQILGQGPKLLIQFQNNGVVDDSQLPKDRFSAERLKGVDSTLKIQPAKLEDSAVYLCASSSIQGALYEQYFGPGTRLTVT.

The chain uses TRBV7-2 and TRBJ2-1; no firm D call. V gave up 8 bases and J gave up 6 bases, with 14 bases separating them. The germline V gene has CDR1 SGHTA and CDR2 FQGNSA. The CDR3 covers 13 residues. CDR3 sequence reads: CASATQAPNEQFF. CDR3 nucleotides: TGTGCCAGCGCTACCCAAGCCCCCAATGAGCAGTTCTTC.

This clonotype turned up a few times. V and J are TRBV6-5 and TRBJ2-2; D might be TRBD2 (6 bases). Germline CDR1 and CDR2: MNHEY and SVGAGI. The CDR3 is 19 amino acids. V was pared by 3 bases and J by 0 bases, with 20 bases between. Here the CDR3 reads CASSYTSPASAPNTGELFF. CDR3 DNA: TGTGCCAGCAGTTATACAAGTCCCGCTAGCGCACCGAACACCGGGGAGCTGTTTTTT.

This chain links TRBV13 with TRBJ2-1; perhaps TRBD2 as D (7 bases). The V and J ends lost 2 bases and 5 bases respectively, with 16 bases between them. Germline CDR1 and CDR2: PRHDT and FYEKMQ (reference sequence). The CDR3 sequence is 16 residues long. This CDR3 reads CASSLLGGGPDNEQFF. The CDR3 nucleotides are TGTGCCAGCAGCTTACTAGGGGGAGGGCCCGACAATGAGCAGTTCTTC.

This clonotype has more than one count but fewer than ten. The chain carries TRBV18 and TRBJ1-3, with no clear D. V lost 7 bases, J lost 0 bases, and 10 bases lay in between. CDR1 KGHSH and CDR2 LQKENI come from the germline V gene. This CDR3 is built from 14 residues. The CDR3 nucleotides read TGTGCCAGCTTCGAGACGATCTCTGGAAACACCATATATTTT. Translated: CASFETISGNTIYF.

This clonotype was recorded a few times. With a much larger clone just one base away, this may be a read error. The CDR3 region is CASSLGQARSSYEQCF. The CDR3 bases are TGTGCCAGCAGCTTGGGCCAAGCGAGAAGCTCCTACGAGCAGTGCTTC. The chain employs TRBV7-2 and TRBJ2-7; no definite D call. The germline gives CDR1 SGHTA, CDR2 FQGNSA. The CDR3 is 16 residues long.